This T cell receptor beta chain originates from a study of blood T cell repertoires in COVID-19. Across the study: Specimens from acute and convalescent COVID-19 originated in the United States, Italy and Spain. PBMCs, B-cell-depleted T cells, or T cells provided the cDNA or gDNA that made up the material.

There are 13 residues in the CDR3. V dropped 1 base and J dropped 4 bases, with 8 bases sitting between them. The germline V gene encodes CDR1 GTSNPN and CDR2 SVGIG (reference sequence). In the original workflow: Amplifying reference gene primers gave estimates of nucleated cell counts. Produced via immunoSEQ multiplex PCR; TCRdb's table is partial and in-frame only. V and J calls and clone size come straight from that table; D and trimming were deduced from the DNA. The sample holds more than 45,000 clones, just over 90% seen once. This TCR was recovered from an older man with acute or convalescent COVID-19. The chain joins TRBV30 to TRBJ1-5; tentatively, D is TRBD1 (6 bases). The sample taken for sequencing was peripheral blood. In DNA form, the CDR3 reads TGTGCCTGGAGTGGACAGGAGAATCAGCCCCAGCATTTT. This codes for CAWSGQENQPQHF.